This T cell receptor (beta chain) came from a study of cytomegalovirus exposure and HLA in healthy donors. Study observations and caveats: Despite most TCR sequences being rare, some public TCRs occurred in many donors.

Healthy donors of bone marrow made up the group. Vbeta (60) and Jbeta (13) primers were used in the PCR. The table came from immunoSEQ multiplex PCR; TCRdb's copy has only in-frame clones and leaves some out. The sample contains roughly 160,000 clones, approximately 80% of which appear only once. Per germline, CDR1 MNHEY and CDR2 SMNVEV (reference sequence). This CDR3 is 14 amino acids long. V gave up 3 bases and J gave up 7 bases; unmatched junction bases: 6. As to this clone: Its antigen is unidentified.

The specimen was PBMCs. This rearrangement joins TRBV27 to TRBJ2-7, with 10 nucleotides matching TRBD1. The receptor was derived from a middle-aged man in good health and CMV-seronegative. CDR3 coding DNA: TGTGCCAGCAGTTTCGGACAGGGGGTAATGGAGCAGTACTTC. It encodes CASSFGQGVMEQYF.